These T cell receptor beta chains were read from a single sample in a study of T-cell reconstitution after alpha-beta-depleted transplantation in children. One entry per CDR3 protein, called by TCRdb with MiXCR from the PCR reads. The table records about 440,000 distinct CDR3 sequences, about 45% of them present only once. The sample in question was PBMCs, obtained before TCRalphabeta/CD19-depleted stem cell transplant. The receptors were sampled from a girl under 10 years old with aplastic anemia, due to receive a stem cell transplant. Each CDR3 is given with its conserved first and last residue. A D gene is named only where the DNA matches it firmly. A row's size may be missing; if present it is once, few, many or a size class.

CDR3aa	CDR3nt	len	abundance	v_gene	j_gene	d_gene
CASSVGSRGNTGELFF	TGTGCCAGCAGCGTAGGCTCAAGGGGGAACACCGGGGAGCTGTTTTTT	16	few	TRBV9	TRBJ2-2	.
CASSLVQGTYNEQFF	TGTGCCAGCAGCTTGGTACAGGGAACCTACAATGAGCAGTTCTTC	15	.	TRBV5-4	TRBJ2-1	.
CAWSQGGANVLTF	TGTGCCTGGAGCCAAGGCGGGGCCAACGTCCTGACTTTC	13	.	TRBV30	TRBJ2-6	.
CATTGVGGAYEQYF	TGTGCCACCACCGGGGTAGGCGGTGCCTACGAGCAGTACTTC	14	many	TRBV10-3	TRBJ2-7	.
CSARKTGLNTEAFF	TGCAGTGCTCGGAAGACAGGGTTGAACACTGAAGCTTTCTTT	14	.	TRBV20-1	TRBJ1-1	TRBD1
CSATGFQETQYF	TGCAGTGCCACAGGGTTCCAAGAGACCCAGTACTTC	12	few	TRBV20-1	TRBJ2-5	.
CSAPKGERDTQYF	TGCAGTGCCCCGAAGGGGGAGAGGGATACGCAGTATTTT	13	.	TRBV20-1	TRBJ2-3	.
CSARALGLAGGYNEQFF	TGCAGTGCTAGAGCCCTCGGACTAGCGGGAGGCTACAATGAGCAGTTCTTC	17	many	TRBV20-1	TRBJ2-1	TRBD2
CSAPISGRVTDTQYF	TGCAGTGCTCCGATTAGCGGGAGAGTGACAGATACGCAGTATTTT	15	many	TRBV20-1	TRBJ2-3	TRBD2
CASSLAPGDGNTIYF	TGCGCCAGCAGCTTGGCCCCAGGGGATGGAAACACCATATATTTT	15	few	TRBV5-1	TRBJ1-3	.
CASQEGLGEVGETQYF	TGCGCCAGCCAAGAGGGACTAGGTGAAGTTGGAGAGACCCAGTACTTC	16	once	TRBV5-1	TRBJ2-5	TRBD2
CASSQGNQETQYF	TGTGCCAGCTCACAGGGGAATCAAGAGACCCAGTACTTC	13	few	TRBV18	TRBJ2-5	.
CASSAVDIRLTDTQYF	TGTGCCAGCAGTGCGGTAGATATCCGACTCACAGATACGCAGTATTTT	16	.	TRBV28	TRBJ2-3	.
CASSPQGTGMFNEQFF	TGCGCCAGCAGCCCCCAGGGGACAGGGATGTTCAATGAGCAGTTCTTC	16	.	TRBV4-1	TRBJ2-1	TRBD1
CASSDGTSGSYEQYF	TGTGCCAGCAGCGATGGGACTAGCGGGAGCTACGAGCAGTACTTC	15	.	TRBV9	TRBJ2-7	TRBD2
CSARYGGYEQYF	TGCAGTGCTAGGTATGGAGGCTACGAGCAGTACTTC	12	few	TRBV20-1	TRBJ2-7	.
CCASGRGNYGYTF	TGCTGTGCTAGTGGCAGGGGCAACTATGGCTACACCTTC	13	.	TRBV20-1	TRBJ1-2	.
CASSLVREADTQYF	TGTGCCAGCAGCTTAGTCCGGGAGGCAGATACGCAGTATTTT	14	.	TRBV7-9	TRBJ2-3	TRBD2
CASSVGRSFGYIQYF	TGTGCCAGCAGCGTAGGCAGGAGCTTCGGGTACATTCAGTACTTC	15	many	TRBV9	TRBJ2-4	.
CASSAGRGNEQYF	TGTGCCAGCAGCGCCGGAAGGGGCAACGAGCAGTACTTC	13	.	TRBV13	TRBJ2-7	.
CASSSGQLGEQYF	TGTGCCAGCAGTTCGGGACAGCTTGGCGAGCAGTACTTC	13	many	TRBV6-2/TRBV6-3	TRBJ2-7	TRBD1
CASSPEGLHTDTQYF	TGCGCCAGCAGCCCCGAGGGACTCCACACAGATACGCAGTATTTT	15	many	TRBV5-1	TRBJ2-3	.
CASSVEEETQYF	TGTGCCAGCTCTGTTGAGGAAGAGACCCAGTACTTC	12	.	TRBV28	TRBJ2-5	.
CASSPSTSGRVGEQFF	TGTGCCAGCAGCCCCTCGACTAGCGGGAGGGTTGGTGAGCAGTTCTTC	16	many	TRBV7-2	TRBJ2-1	TRBD2
CASSLRADGTGELFF	TGCGCCAGCAGCTTGAGGGCAGACGGCACCGGGGAGCTGTTTTTT	15	.	TRBV5-1	TRBJ2-2	.
CASSSQTSGTSGGYSSYNEQFF	TGTGCCAGCAGCTCCCAAACCTCCGGGACTAGCGGGGGGTATAGCTCCTACAATGAGCAGTTCTTC	22	.	TRBV13	TRBJ2-1	TRBD2
CASSPTGGAEYGYTF	TGTGCCAGCAGCCCGACAGGGGGCGCTGAATATGGCTACACCTTC	15	.	TRBV7-9	TRBJ1-2	TRBD1
CASSLANWGDTQYF	TGCGCCAGCAGCTTGGCCAACTGGGGAGATACGCAGTATTTT	14	once	TRBV5-1	TRBJ2-3	.
CASSPHRQGSLGQFF	TGTGCCAGCAGCCCCCACCGACAGGGTAGCCTGGGGCAGTTCTTC	15	few	TRBV7-9	TRBJ2-1	TRBD1
CSASGGGKMVGELFF	TGCAGTGCTAGTGGGGGAGGGAAAATGGTCGGGGAGCTGTTTTTT	15	.	TRBV20-1	TRBJ2-2	TRBD2
CSARSGPEGGDTQYF	TGCAGTGCTCGCTCGGGACCAGAGGGTGGGGATACGCAGTATTTT	15	.	TRBV20-1	TRBJ2-3	.
CSAIGSGQTEQYF	TGCAGTGCTATCGGCTCGGGACAGACTGAGCAGTACTTC	13	many	TRBV20-1	TRBJ2-7	TRBD1
CASSLSNTEALF	TGTGCCAGCAGCTTAAGTAACACTGAAGCTTTGTTT	12	.	TRBV11-2	TRBJ1-1	.
CASSLGGTDSYNEQFF	TGTGCCAGCAGCTTAGGGGGGACTGACTCCTACAATGAGCAGTTCTTC	16	.	TRBV7-9	TRBJ2-1	.
CASSLRTGEDGYTF	TGTGCCAGCAGTTTAAGGACAGGGGAGGATGGCTACACCTTC	14	few	TRBV12-3/TRBV12-4	TRBJ1-2	TRBD1
CASSAGTGGFWNYGYTF	TGTGCCAGCAGCGCCGGGACAGGCGGTTTTTGGAACTATGGCTACACCTTC	17	few	TRBV7-2	TRBJ1-2	TRBD1
CASSEKGQGAGQPQHF	TGTGCCAGCAGCGAAAAAGGACAGGGGGCGGGTCAGCCCCAGCATTTT	16	few	TRBV5-6	TRBJ1-5	TRBD1
CSVAHNYGYTF	TGCAGCGTTGCACATAACTATGGCTACACCTTC	11	.	TRBV29-1	TRBJ1-2	.
CASSIRTVSSYEQYF	TGTGCCAGCAGTATTCGGACCGTAAGCTCCTACGAGCAGTACTTC	15	.	TRBV28	TRBJ2-7	.
CASSRTGTGTYEQYF	TGTGCCAGCAGTCGAACCGGGACAGGCACCTACGAGCAGTACTTC	15	many	TRBV12-3/TRBV12-4	TRBJ2-7	TRBD1
CASSVSPTGGDYEQYF	TGCGCCAGCAGCGTTAGCCCGACAGGGGGGGACTACGAGCAGTACTTC	16	.	TRBV5-1	TRBJ2-7	TRBD1
CSSRERDSPTNEKLFF	TGTTCCAGCAGAGAAAGGGACAGCCCAACTAATGAAAAACTGTTTTTT	16	.	TRBV12-3/TRBV12-4	TRBJ1-4	TRBD1
CSVEGYEEAFF	TGCAGCGTTGAAGGTTATGAAGAAGCTTTCTTT	11	.	TRBV29-1	TRBJ1-1	.
CASRRDSGTNTEAFF	TGTGCCAGTCGACGGGACAGCGGGACGAACACTGAAGCTTTCTTT	15	few	TRBV5-4	TRBJ1-1	TRBD1
CSVTGTVNYGYTF	TGCAGCGTGACCGGGACGGTTAACTATGGCTACACCTTC	13	many	TRBV29-1	TRBJ1-2	.
CASSLVDSSGANVLTF	TGTGCCAGCAGCTTGGTTGACAGCTCTGGGGCCAACGTCCTGACTTTC	16	.	TRBV5-5	TRBJ2-6	.
CASSITGATQYF	TGCGCCAGCAGCATCACAGGGGCTACGCAGTATTTT	12	many	TRBV5-1	TRBJ2-3	TRBD1
CASSLEGAALVTEAFF	TGTGCCAGCAGCTTGGAGGGTGCAGCCCTGGTCACTGAAGCTTTCTTT	16	.	TRBV5-5	TRBJ1-1	.
CASSSGGGNYGYTF	TGCGCCAGCAGCTCAGGGGGAGGGAACTATGGCTACACCTTC	14	many	TRBV5-1	TRBJ1-2	TRBD1
CSARDDRETQYF	TGCAGTGCTAGAGATGACCGGGAGACCCAGTACTTC	12	.	TRBV20-1	TRBJ2-5	.
CASERGSRNTEAFF	TGTGCCAGCGAGAGGGGGAGTAGGAACACTGAAGCTTTCTTT	14	many	TRBV7-9	TRBJ1-1	.
CASSAVVTATDTQYF	TGTGCCAGCAGTGCTGTTGTGACGGCCACAGATACGCAGTATTTT	15	.	TRBV6-1	TRBJ2-3	.
CASSFKTSSRETQYF	TGTGCCAGCAGCTTCAAGACTAGTTCCCGAGAGACCCAGTACTTC	15	.	TRBV14	TRBJ2-5	.
CASSQTSGSYNEQFF	TGTGCCAGCAGTCAAACTAGCGGGTCCTACAATGAGCAGTTCTTC	15	.	TRBV6-2/TRBV6-3	TRBJ2-1	TRBD2
CASSYTYGEQFF	TGTGCCAGCAGCTATACTTATGGTGAGCAGTTCTTC	12	once	TRBV7-9	TRBJ2-1	.
CASKGSDTYQETQYF	TGCGCCAGCAAAGGCAGCGATACGTACCAAGAGACCCAGTACTTC	15	few	TRBV5-1	TRBJ2-5	.
CASSPGTAEGYTF	TGTGCCAGCAGTCCCGGGACAGCGGAAGGCTACACCTTC	13	few	TRBV5-6	TRBJ1-2	TRBD1